Sequencing of this TCR beta chain was carried out in a study of identical twins' blood T cells. At the level of the study: Approximately 50 million reads came from about twelve libraries, six alpha, six beta. Study-wide points: Top TCRbeta clonotypes were shared more with twin than unrelated donors. Twins shared about as many clonotypes as their cloneset sizes predicted.

TCR cDNA libraries came from RNA via a modified published protocol. TCRdb ran MiXCR on the 5' RACE reads and lists one entry per CDR3 protein. The sample has 300,000 to 400,000 distinct CDR3 sequences; over 25% are singletons. Of note for this clonotype: Antigen unknown.

The ends were cut back, 5 bases at V and 4 bases at J, with 8 bases in the middle. The CDR3 runs 12 residues. Germline V gene lookup returns CDR1 SGHAT and CDR2 FQDESV (reference sequence). The chain joins TRBV11-1 to TRBJ1-1, with unresolved D. The sequencing input was PBMCs. The sequence derives from a woman between 18 and 49 years old in good health. CDR3 coding DNA: TGTGCCAGCAGCAGGGCTCCCACTGAAGCTTTCTTT. This gives the protein CASSRAPTEAFF.